These T cell receptor beta chains were read from a single sample in a study of human thymus T cells. Assay: immunoSEQ multiplex PCR; the TCRdb copy retains only in-frame clones and omits some. The table shows 46,000 or so clones, with roughly 94% occurring only once. The material sequenced was blood. The receptors were sampled from a girl under three years old with a congenital heart defect but otherwise immunologically healthy. Both conserved end residues are part of each CDR3. Expanded clones are given a class, and other clones once, few, many or no size at all.

j_gene: TRBJ2-1; v_gene: TRBV5-1; abundance: -; CDR3aa: CASSSGTIYNEQFF
j_gene: TRBJ2-7; v_gene: TRBV6-1; abundance: -; CDR3aa: CASSEFSTYEQYF
j_gene: TRBJ2-7; v_gene: TRBV5-6; abundance: -; CDR3aa: CASSLGLAGVYYEQYF
j_gene: TRBJ1-5; v_gene: TRBV18; abundance: -; CDR3aa: CASSQDPGQGYPKGQPQHF
j_gene: TRBJ2-5; v_gene: TRBV7-2; abundance: -; CDR3aa: CASSLAPFFGTGPQETQYF
j_gene: TRBJ1-5; v_gene: TRBV19; abundance: -; CDR3aa: CASSFLHQPQHF
j_gene: TRBJ1-2; v_gene: TRBV28; abundance: -; CDR3aa: CASTPGGAYNYGYTF
j_gene: TRBJ1-2; v_gene: TRBV6-5; abundance: -; CDR3aa: CASSYSKQGTGYGYTF
j_gene: TRBJ2-7; v_gene: TRBV4-2; abundance: -; CDR3aa: CASSQARESTYEQYF
j_gene: TRBJ2-7; v_gene: TRBV27; abundance: -; CDR3aa: CASSLRQKPTYEQYF
j_gene: TRBJ2-7; v_gene: TRBV7-2; abundance: -; CDR3aa: CASSVGRSSYEQYF
j_gene: TRBJ2-7; v_gene: TRBV10-3; abundance: -; CDR3aa: CAISESGTPYEQYF
j_gene: TRBJ1-1; v_gene: TRBV6-1; abundance: -; CDR3aa: CASSEGMNTEAFF
j_gene: TRBJ2-3; v_gene: TRBV5-4; abundance: once; CDR3aa: CASSLGATDTQYF
j_gene: TRBJ2-1; v_gene: TRBV19; abundance: -; CDR3aa: CASSRSGPSYNEQFF
j_gene: TRBJ2-5; v_gene: TRBV4-1; abundance: -; CDR3aa: CASSPKRGGGPWETQYF
j_gene: TRBJ2-1; v_gene: TRBV5-1; abundance: -; CDR3aa: CASSPGLNPNEQFF
j_gene: TRBJ2-3; v_gene: TRBV21-1; abundance: -; CDR3aa: CASSKETGDRGPDTQYF
j_gene: TRBJ1-2; v_gene: TRBV7-8; abundance: -; CDR3aa: CASSLFGRGDGYTF
j_gene: TRBJ2-3; v_gene: TRBV4-1; abundance: once; CDR3aa: CASSQVADTQYF
j_gene: TRBJ2-4; v_gene: TRBV10-3; abundance: -; CDR3aa: CAISESGLLAKNIQYF
j_gene: TRBJ1-4; v_gene: TRBV4-2; abundance: -; CDR3aa: CASSQDKGVANEKLFF
j_gene: TRBJ2-7; v_gene: TRBV5-4; abundance: -; CDR3aa: CASSLEAGSYEQYF
j_gene: TRBJ2-7; v_gene: TRBV4-1; abundance: -; CDR3aa: CASSQVGGTAYEQYF
j_gene: TRBJ1-5; v_gene: TRBV5-5; abundance: -; CDR3aa: CASSPRPGANSMVQHF
j_gene: TRBJ2-5; v_gene: TRBV29-1; abundance: -; CDR3aa: CSVAGGQETQYF
j_gene: TRBJ2-3; v_gene: TRBV7-9; abundance: once; CDR3aa: CASSLERAGLSTDTQYF
j_gene: TRBJ2-7; v_gene: TRBV6-5; abundance: -; CDR3aa: CASSYQRQAYEQYF
j_gene: TRBJ2-3; v_gene: TRBV5-1; abundance: -; CDR3aa: CASSLAESGTDTQYF
j_gene: TRBJ2-1; v_gene: TRBV7-6; abundance: -; CDR3aa: CASSWRASGRNNNEQFF
j_gene: TRBJ2-7; v_gene: TRBV4-1; abundance: -; CDR3aa: CASSRDKPPASYEQYF
j_gene: TRBJ2-5; v_gene: TRBV7-2; abundance: -; CDR3aa: CASSLFRGWETQYF
j_gene: TRBJ2-1; v_gene: TRBV5-1; abundance: -; CDR3aa: CASSLAGLAGYNEQFF
j_gene: TRBJ1-4; v_gene: TRBV18; abundance: -; CDR3aa: CASSPRDSVPGKLFF
j_gene: TRBJ2-7; v_gene: TRBV5-1; abundance: -; CDR3aa: CASSFLREGVDEQYF
j_gene: TRBJ2-1; v_gene: TRBV19; abundance: -; CDR3aa: CASSLSGRAFDEQFF
j_gene: TRBJ1-4; v_gene: TRBV6-1; abundance: once; CDR3aa: CASSEAWAANEKLFF
j_gene: TRBJ2-7; v_gene: TRBV28; abundance: -; CDR3aa: CASGAGGHYEQYF
j_gene: TRBJ1-1; v_gene: TRBV5-1; abundance: -; CDR3aa: CASSLTGNTEAFF
j_gene: TRBJ2-7; v_gene: TRBV4-3; abundance: -; CDR3aa: CASSQERDHSYEQYF
j_gene: TRBJ2-2; v_gene: TRBV4-1; abundance: -; CDR3aa: CASSQVYFAGELFF
j_gene: TRBJ2-4; v_gene: TRBV5-4; abundance: -; CDR3aa: CASSFSGRKNIQYF
j_gene: TRBJ1-1; v_gene: TRBV7-6; abundance: -; CDR3aa: CASSPGAEAFF
j_gene: TRBJ2-5; v_gene: TRBV9; abundance: -; CDR3aa: CASSVGKGLAETQYF
j_gene: TRBJ1-5; v_gene: TRBV19; abundance: -; CDR3aa: CASSIASSSNQPQHF
j_gene: TRBJ2-2; v_gene: TRBV30; abundance: -; CDR3aa: CAWSVQGTGELFF